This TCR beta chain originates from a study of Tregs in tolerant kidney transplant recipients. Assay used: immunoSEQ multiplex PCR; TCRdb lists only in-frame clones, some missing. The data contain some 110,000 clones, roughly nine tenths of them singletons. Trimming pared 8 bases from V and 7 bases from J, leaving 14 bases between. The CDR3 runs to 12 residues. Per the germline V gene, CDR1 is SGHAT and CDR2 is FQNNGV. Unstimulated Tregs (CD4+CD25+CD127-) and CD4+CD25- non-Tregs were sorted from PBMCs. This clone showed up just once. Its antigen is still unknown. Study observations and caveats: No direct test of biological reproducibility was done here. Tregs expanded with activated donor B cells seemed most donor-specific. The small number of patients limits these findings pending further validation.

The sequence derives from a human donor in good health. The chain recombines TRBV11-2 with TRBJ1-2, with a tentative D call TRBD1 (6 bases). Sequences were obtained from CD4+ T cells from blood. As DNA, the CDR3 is TGTGCCAGCTTGGGGGGGCTGGGTGGCTACACCTTC. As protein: CASLGGLGGYTF.